This section outlines one TCR beta chain sequence together with its context. This sample is part of a study of technical replicates of blood from a few donors. Here immunoSEQ multiplex PCR was the method, and the copy in TCRdb shows in-frame clones only, minus some. The sample lists tens of thousands of clones, 90% to 97% occurring once. J lost 0 bases, V lost 2 bases, and 7 bases had no gene match. The CDR3 sequence is 18 residues long. Germline V gene sequence: CDR1 MGHRA, CDR2 YSYEKL. Material for sequencing was T cells isolated from PBMCs. The clonotype was recovered from a human donor in good health. The J gene is TRBJ1-2, the V gene TRBV4-1; 12 bases align to TRBD1. CDR3 residues: CASSQNRDRGLTNYGYTF. CDR3 nucleotide sequence: TGCGCCAGCAGCCAAAACCGGGACAGGGGGCTTACTAACTATGGCTACACCTTC.